The T cell receptor (beta chain) described here comes from a study of T cells in Graves' hyperthyroidism and ophthalmopathy. Ophthalmopathy patients had Clinical Activity Score at least 3, NOSPECS grade at least 4, duration under 3 months. Patients were excluded because of uncontrolled infection, other autoimmune disease, pregnancy or lactation. PBMCs were derived from 7.5 to 10 ml fresh peripheral blood. The CDR3 length is 13 residues. Trimming shortened V by 4 bases and J by 1 base, and 7 bases separated the two germline ends. Germline CDR1 and CDR2: SGHNT and YENEEA. Study outcomes and limitations: Among thyroid clonotypes expanded above 0.001, most also appeared in blood.

RNA transcripts provided the source from which TCR beta CDR3 regions were amplified. First-round RT-PCR targeting the TCR CDR3 was performed with the HTBI primer set. One entry per CDR3 protein, called by TCRdb with MiXCR from the multiplex PCR reads. In the table there are around 490,000 distinct CDR3 sequences, 20% of which are singletons. This clonotype was seen at least ten times. Antigen: not known. Sequencing used blood. The V and J genes are TRBV11-3 and TRBJ2-5; no reliable D call. This receptor was identified in a man aged 40-55 years with Graves' ophthalmopathy. CDR3 sequence reads: CASSSSPQETQYF. In DNA, the CDR3 is TGTGCCAGCAGCTCGAGCCCCCAAGAGACCCAGTACTTC.